This T cell receptor (beta chain) was recorded in a study of beta chain features in type 1 diabetes. Findings of the study overall: Moderate yet significant TCRB CDR3 shortening was seen in Type 1 diabetes patients in all four CD4+ subsets.

Expressed TCRB transcripts were sequenced because the entire RNA isolate underwent reverse transcription. Method: immunoSEQ multiplex PCR; TCRdb's copy keeps in-frame clones and lacks some. The sample shows about 270,000 clones, 14% of them seen only once. A few counts support this clone. As yet, its antigen is unknown. The germline CDR1 and CDR2 sequences are MGHRA and YSYEKL. J lost 5 bases, V lost 2 bases, and 2 bases had no gene match. CDR3 size: 16 residues. Material for sequencing was naive CD4+ T cells from blood. The origin of this receptor is a man aged 25-45 years with type 1 diabetes. The rearrangement joins TRBV4-1 to TRBJ2-2; 13 bases map to TRBD2. The CDR3 DNA reads TGCGCCAGCAGCCAAAGACTAGCGGGAGGTACCGGGGAGCTGTTTTTT. It translates to CASSQRLAGGTGELFF.